This T cell receptor beta chain appears in the sequencing data of a study of response to subunit inactivated influenza vaccine (dated by TCRdb to the late 2010s). Some background on the complete study: The study used deep quantitative T cell receptor repertoire profiling to track responses to a trivalent subunit inactivated influenza vaccine. Results and caveats for the whole study, not just this receptor: The authors proposed that each seasonal influenza vaccination may bring in only a limited number of new T cells.

The sample holds a few counts of this clonotype. Its target antigen remains unknown. No base qualities exist here, and no much larger clone lies one base off it. CDR1 is given as SEHNR and CDR2 as FQNEAQ, both from the germline V gene (reference sequence). Germline trimming: 5 bases from V, 6 bases from J; junction bases outside gene matches: 18. The CDR3 runs 17 residues from the cysteine to the phenylalanine. Only the CDR3 DNA stays, 51 bases, in frame from base 1. Library prep was done by RT-PCR. Sequencer: Illumina HiSeq 2500. TCRdb reworked the public reads: Q25 trimming with fastp, MiXCR clone assembly, productive beta chains retained. Identical CDR3 proteins give one entry, which carries the most common genes and DNA. The sample yields hundreds of thousands of distinct CDR3 sequences; approximately 12% were counted once. 10% of the sample comes from the top ten.

Here the sequenced sample was PBMCs from blood, taken on the day of vaccination. The clonotype comes from a man in his fifties who received an inactivated influenza vaccine. Donor details come from another sample of the same person, matched by shared clones. The chain is assembled from TRBV7-9 and TRBJ1-1, with 7 bases in between that match TRBD1. DNA sequence: TGTGCCAGCAGCCCACGGGGGGGGAGGGGGCCCTACTCTGAAGCTTTCTTT. The encoded protein is CASSPRGGRGPYSEAFF.